This T cell receptor beta chain was sequenced in a study of shared clonotypes between healthy human individuals. Partitioning of CD4+ cells yielded a CD45RA+ naive subset and a CD45RA-negative memory subset. Germline loops: CDR1 MDHEN, CDR2 SYDVKM. Trimming left V 9 bases short and J 7 bases short, with 16 bases between. The length of the CDR3 is 13 residues. Method: immunoSEQ multiplex PCR; TCRdb's copy keeps in-frame clones and lacks some. The table includes 1.4 million to 1.5 million clones, around 97% detected once. Study outcomes and limitations: Approximately 4.6% of naive CD4 clonotypes were shared across a few donors.

Details on this clone: Its antigen is still unknown.

The receptor was derived from a young man in good health. The J gene is TRBJ1-5, the V gene TRBV28; D not certain. The sequenced material came from naive CD4+ T cells sorted from blood. Specified subset: CD45RA+ positively selected. CDR3 loop: CASRTVPGQPQHF. DNA for the CDR3: TGTGCCAGTAGGACGGTCCCTGGGCAGCCCCAGCATTTT.